The 28 T cell receptor beta chains presented below share a single source sample, sequenced in a study of blood T cell repertoires in COVID-19. TCRdb keeps only in-frame clones here, not all; method: immunoSEQ multiplex PCR. The sample carries a few hundred thousand clones, roughly 90% recorded once. Sequencing was performed on PBMCs or T cells enriched from blood (not recorded which). The receptor source for this set is a woman in her thirties who had recovered from COVID-19.

The gene calls are TRBV7-2 and TRBJ1-3; D unresolved. This CDR3 contains 17 residues. Between the trimmed V and J ends, which lost 6 bases and 0 bases, there was a span of 18 bases. Germline loops: CDR1 SGHTA, CDR2 FQGNSA. The CDR3 sequence: CASRLAAGPSSGNTIYF. DNA for the CDR3: TGTGCCAGCAGGCTCGCGGCGGGTCCGAGCTCTGGAAACACCATATATTTT.

The V and J genes are TRBV28 and TRBJ2-7, with D possibly TRBD1 on 7 matching bases. The CDR3 contains 13 residues. Between the trimmed V and J ends, which lost 6 bases and 5 bases, there was a span of 14 bases. Per germline, CDR1 MDHEN and CDR2 SYDVKM. The CDR3 region is CASREGQIHEQYF. Written as DNA, the CDR3 is TGTGCCAGCAGGGAGGGACAGATTCACGAGCAGTACTTC.

CDR3 region: CASSQDWTVTNTEAFF. DNA of the CDR3: TGCGCCAGCAGCCAAGATTGGACAGTGACGAACACTGAAGCTTTCTTT. This chain connects TRBV4-1 to TRBJ1-1; maybe TRBD1 (6 bases). CDR3 size: 16 residues. V was trimmed by 0 bases and J by 1 base, leaving 12 bases between them. Germline V gene lookup returns CDR1 MGHRA and CDR2 YSYEKL.

The rearrangement joins TRBV28 to TRBJ1-1, with D maybe TRBD1 (6 bases). Trimming cost V 5 bases and J 7 bases, with 11 bases left between them. Germline V gene lookup returns CDR1 MDHEN and CDR2 SYDVKM. The CDR3 is made up of 12 amino acids. In DNA, the CDR3 is TGTGCCAGCAGTGAATCGACAGGTGAAGCTTTCTTT. It encodes CASSESTGEAFF.

The chain links TRBV28 to TRBJ2-3; 10 positions match TRBD2. The CDR3 length is 15 residues. CDR1 is MDHEN, CDR2 SYDVKM, per germline. The junction had 6 bases not matched to a gene; V was cut back by 6 bases and J by 3 bases. In DNA form, the CDR3 reads TGTGCCAGCAGCCGAGGACTAGCGGAAACAGATACGCAGTATTTT. It is translated as CASSRGLAETDTQYF.

This sequence joins TRBV7-9 and TRBJ1-1; TRBD1 matches at 7 bases. Per germline, CDR1 SEHNR and CDR2 FQNEAQ (reference sequence). The CDR3 is made up of 17 amino acids. The trim removed 1 base at V and 2 bases at J, leaving 10 bases unmatched. The DNA for the CDR3 is TGTGCCAGCAGCTTAGATGAGGGGGCCCCGGGAAACACTGAAGCTTTCTTT. Translating gives CASSLDEGAPGNTEAFF.

CDR3: CASSLALGTYLYEQYF. In DNA form, the CDR3 reads TGTGCCAGCAGCTTAGCGCTAGGGACTTATCTCTACGAGCAGTACTTC. The V call is TRBV7-2, the J call TRBJ2-7; the D gene is possibly TRBD2 (6 bases). The V end was cut by 0 bases, the J end by 3 bases, with 15 bases between. The CDR3 has 16 amino acids. Germline loops: CDR1 SGHTA, CDR2 FQGNSA. The whole variable domain, remainder taken from reference TRBV7-2 and TRBJ2-7, is GAGVSQSPSNKVTEKGKDVELRCDPISGHTALYWYRQSLGQGLEFLIYFQGNSAPDKSGLPSDRFSAERTGGSVSTLTIQRTQQEDSAVYLCASSLALGTYLYEQYFGPGTRLTVT.

V and J are TRBV5-6 and TRBJ1-5; D is ambiguous. V lost 5 bases, J lost 3 bases, and 18 bases lay in between. Germline CDR1 is SGHDT and CDR2 is YYEEEE. The CDR3 extends over 16 amino acids. The CDR3 protein is CASSFRVGSLNQPQHF. The CDR3 DNA reads as TGTGCCAGCAGTTTCCGGGTCGGATCGCTCAATCAGCCCCAGCATTTT.

In its sample, this clone was seen a few times. The chain carries TRBV11-3 and TRBJ2-2; TRBD2 matches at 10 bases. This CDR3 has 20 residues. Per germline, CDR1 SGHNT and CDR2 YENEEA. V lost 0 bases, J lost 2 bases, and 12 bases stayed unmatched. The DNA for the CDR3 is TGTGCCAGCAGCTTAGATCAGTGGACTAGCGGACCGATTAACACCGGGGAGCTGTTTTTT. Protein product: CASSLDQWTSGPINTGELFF.

This chain uses TRBV7-2 with TRBJ1-6, with D unclear. CDR1 and CDR2 from the germline V gene are SGHTA and FQGNSA. V was trimmed by 5 bases and J by 8 bases, leaving 10 bases between them. CDR3 size: 13 residues. The chain's CDR3 is CASSERRDSPLHF. Here the CDR3 DNA reads TGTGCCAGCAGCGAGCGGCGGGATTCACCCCTCCACTTT.

The rearrangement uses TRBV5-1 and TRBJ2-2; no firm D call. The CDR3 spans 11 residues. Germline loops: CDR1 SGHRS, CDR2 YFSETQ. With 3 bases removed from V and 8 bases from J, the gap between germline ends came to 5 bases. The CDR3 here is CASSSTGELFF. The CDR3 nucleotides read TGCGCCAGCAGCTCAACAGGGGAGCTGTTTTTT.

This clone was seen many times. The V and J genes are TRBV5-6 and TRBJ2-1; 8 bases align to TRBD2. This CDR3 has 15 residues. V lost 2 bases, J lost 4 bases, and 5 bases stayed unmatched. CDR1 SGHDT and CDR2 YYEEEE come from the germline V gene. Here the CDR3 DNA reads TGTGCCAGCAGCTTTACAACTAGCGGTTACAATGAGCAGTTCTTC. Protein: CASSFTTSGYNEQFF.

The rearrangement joins TRBV3-1 (or the pseudogene TRBV3-2) to TRBJ1-6; D is possibly TRBD1 (6 bases). Between the trimmed V and J ends, which lost 1 base and 7 bases, there was a span of 8 bases. This CDR3 is built from 14 residues. CDR1 is LGHDT, CDR2 YNNKEL, per germline (reference sequence). CDR3 sequence reads: CASSQGQANSPLHF. The CDR3 nucleotides read TGTGCCAGCAGCCAAGGACAGGCGAATTCACCCCTCCACTTT.

The rearrangement uses TRBV9 and TRBJ2-7, with 8 nucleotides matching TRBD1. CDR3 length: 15 residues. V lost 4 bases and J lost 2; bases outside the gene matches: 8. Germline-derived CDR1 and CDR2 are SGDLS and YYNGEE. CDR3 sequence reads: CASSRQGFGAYEQYF. The CDR3, as DNA: TGTGCCAGCAGCCGACAGGGGTTTGGCGCCTACGAGCAGTACTTC.

The chain recombines TRBV5-1 with TRBJ1-6; TRBD1 agrees at 7 bases. The CDR3 is 14 residues long. V dropped 8 bases and J dropped 7; count of bases not matched to a gene: 9. The germline gives CDR1 SGHRS, CDR2 YFSETQ. CDR3 protein: CARPGGAENSPLHF. In DNA, the CDR3 is TGCGCCAGGCCAGGGGGAGCCGAAAATTCACCCCTCCACTTT.

Note on this clone: Other nucleotide sequences from this sample produce the same CDR3. The V gene is TRBV27, the J gene TRBJ1-1, with no clear D. There are 13 residues in the CDR3. Germline V CDR1 and CDR2: MNHEY, SMNVEV (reference sequence). V gave up 3 bases and J gave up 4 bases, with 9 bases separating them. CDR3 sequence (DNA): TGTGCCAGCAGTTTCGGACGGGGCACTGAAGCTTTCTTT. It codes for CASSFGRGTEAFF.

This clone was detected once. This chain joins TRBV6-5 and TRBJ1-2; possible D gene TRBD1, 6 bases. The V gene lost 0 bases and the J gene lost 1 base, with 12 bases spanning the gap. Germline assignment: CDR1 MNHEY and CDR2 SVGAGI. This CDR3 has 16 residues. The CDR3 here is CASSYSNRALNYGYTF. The CDR3 DNA reads TGTGCCAGCAGTTACTCGAACAGGGCGCTTAACTATGGCTACACCTTC.

The J gene is TRBJ2-2, the V gene TRBV5-1, with 12 bases that match TRBD2. The CDR3 is made up of 17 amino acids. Germline V lookup: CDR1 SGHRS, CDR2 YFSETQ. V trimming: 8 bases; J trimming: 5 bases; junction bases outside the gene matches: 13. In nucleotides, the CDR3 is TGCGCCAGTCGTAGACTAGCGGGGGCCACGGGGACCGGGGAGCTGTTTTTT. It codes for CASRRLAGATGTGELFF.

This clone was observed a few times. The rearrangement joins TRBV28 to TRBJ1-3; D possibly corresponds to TRBD1 (5 bases). This CDR3 has 14 amino acids. Germline assignment: CDR1 MDHEN and CDR2 SYDVKM. Trimming removed 10 bases from V and 1 base from J, with 14 bases in between. The CDR3: CATERGNSGNTIYF. The CDR3 DNA follows: TGTGCCACCGAACGGGGGAATTCTGGAAACACCATATATTTT.

V is TRBV10-3 and J is TRBJ1-2; D may be TRBD1 (5 bases). V lost 2 bases to trimming and J lost 10 bases, with 11 bases between them. The CDR3 runs 12 residues. CDR1 ENHRY and CDR2 SYGVKD come from the germline V gene. The CDR3 region has the DNA TGTGCCATCAGTGAGAACGAAGGGGACTACACCTTC. Its protein is CAISENEGDYTF.

The chain recombines TRBV19 with TRBJ1-1; TRBD1 matches 7 bases. V was pared by 5 bases and J by 1 base, with 4 bases of the junction left unmatched. CDR3 length: 14 amino acids. CDR1 and CDR2 (germline): LNHDA, SQIVND (reference sequence). In DNA, the CDR3 is TGTGCCAGTAGTGTCAGGGGGAAGAACACTGAAGCTTTCTTT. Amino acid sequence: CASSVRGKNTEAFF.

The chain combines TRBV4-1 with TRBJ2-7; possible D gene TRBD2, 5 bases. The germline V gene encodes CDR1 MGHRA and CDR2 YSYEKL. The CDR3 is 13 amino acids. Trimming pared 4 bases from V and 5 bases from J, leaving 12 bases between. CDR3 in DNA: TGCGCCAGCAGCCGACTTGGGAGAGACGAGCAGTACTTC. This encodes CASSRLGRDEQYF.

On this clone itself: The same CDR3 can be traced to other DNA sequences in this sample. The CDR3 DNA sequence: TGTGCCTGGAGTGTAGGCGGGGACTCCTACGAGCAGTACTTC. The encoded protein is CAWSVGGDSYEQYF. This chain uses TRBV30 with TRBJ2-7, with D possibly TRBD2 on 6 matching bases. CDR1 is GTSNPN, CDR2 SVGIG, per germline (reference sequence). CDR3 length: 14 amino acids. V shed 0 bases and J shed 0 bases, with 9 bases lying between them.

The chain joins TRBV6-5 to TRBJ2-7; D perhaps matches TRBD2 (5 bases). The germline gives CDR1 MNHEY, CDR2 SVGAGI. Trimming pared 6 bases from V and 7 bases from J, leaving 19 bases between. CDR3 size: 14 residues. The CDR3 DNA follows: TGTGCCAGCAGCCCGACTACCCCTTTATTAGAGCAGTACTTC. Residues: CASSPTTPLLEQYF.

Comment on this clone: Other nucleotide sequences in the sample specify the same CDR3. The chain is built from TRBV28 and TRBJ2-7; unclear D gene. The CDR3 is made up of 11 amino acids. Germline V lookup: CDR1 MDHEN, CDR2 SYDVKM. Deletions cut 4 bases from V and 3 bases from J, with 4 bases between. The CDR3 loop reads CASSSSYEQYF. As DNA, the CDR3 is TGTGCCAGCAGTTCGAGCTACGAGCAGTACTTC.

This clone appeared a single time. The CDR3 DNA reads as TGTGCCATCGGGGCAGGGGGGACCGGGGAGCTGTTTTTT. Its protein product is CAIGAGGTGELFF. The chain couples TRBV10-3 to TRBJ2-2; D is possibly TRBD1 (7 bases). CDR1 is ENHRY, CDR2 SYGVKD, per germline. This CDR3 contains 13 residues. The V end lost 8 bases, the J end lost 5 bases, and 12 bases lay between the germline ends.

The table lists this clone with a few counts. V gene TRBV11-2 combines with J gene TRBJ1-2, with a tentative D call TRBD1 (5 bases). Trimming pared 5 bases from V and 2 bases from J, leaving 9 bases between. Germline lookup yields CDR1 SGHAT and CDR2 FQNNGV. The CDR3 has 13 amino acids. This CDR3 is CASSPGLNYGYTF. CDR3 nucleotide sequence: TGTGCCAGCAGCCCAGGGCTCAACTATGGCTACACCTTC.

V usage is TRBV18 and J usage is TRBJ1-2; D is uncertain. The CDR3 loop spans 14 amino acids. V dropped 2 bases and J dropped 2 bases, with 9 bases sitting between them. CDR1 and CDR2 (germline): KGHSH, LQKENI. For the CDR3, the DNA is TGTGCCAGCTCACCAAGTAGGGAGAACTATGGCTACACCTTC. As protein: CASSPSRENYGYTF.